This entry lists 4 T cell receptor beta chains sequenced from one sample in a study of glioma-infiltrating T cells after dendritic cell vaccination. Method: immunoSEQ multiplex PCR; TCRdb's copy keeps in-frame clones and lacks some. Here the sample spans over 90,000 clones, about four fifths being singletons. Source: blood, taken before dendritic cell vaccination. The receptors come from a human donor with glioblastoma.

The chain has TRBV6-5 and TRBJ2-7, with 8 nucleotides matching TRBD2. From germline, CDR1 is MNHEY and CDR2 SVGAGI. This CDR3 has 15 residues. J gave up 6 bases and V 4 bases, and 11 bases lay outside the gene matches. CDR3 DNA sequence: TGTGCCAGCAGTTTCTCCAGCGGGGGCCCTGGCGAGCAGTACTTC. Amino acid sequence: CASSFSSGGPGEQYF.

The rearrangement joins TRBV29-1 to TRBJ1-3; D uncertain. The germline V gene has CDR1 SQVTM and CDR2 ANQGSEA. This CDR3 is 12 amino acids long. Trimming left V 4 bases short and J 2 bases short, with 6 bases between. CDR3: CSVAGTGNTIYF. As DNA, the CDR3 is TGCAGCGTTGCGGGAACTGGAAACACCATATATTTT.

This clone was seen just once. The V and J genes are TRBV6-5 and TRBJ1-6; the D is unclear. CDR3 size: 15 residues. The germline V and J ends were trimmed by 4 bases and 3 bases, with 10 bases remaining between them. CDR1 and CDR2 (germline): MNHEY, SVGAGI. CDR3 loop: CASSSDGNYNSPLHF. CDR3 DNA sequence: TGTGCCAGCAGTTCGGACGGGAACTATAATTCACCCCTCCACTTT.

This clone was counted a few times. The CDR3 spells CASSGKGGQRYSGNTIYF. As DNA, the CDR3 is TGTGCCAGCAGCGGGAAGGGGGGACAGAGATACTCTGGAAACACCATATATTTT. J is TRBJ1-3 and V is TRBV7-9; 7 bases fit TRBD1. Germline CDR1 and CDR2: SEHNR and FQNEAQ (reference sequence). The V segment lost 5 bases and the J segment 0 bases; nucleotides outside the gene matches: 13. This CDR3 region has 18 residues.